The rows below give T cell receptor beta chains drawn from one sample of a study of radiotherapy plus CTLA-4 blockade in lung cancer. Data came from immunoSEQ multiplex PCR; TCRdb stores just in-frame clones and leaves some out. Of 15,000 or so clones listed, around 67% are singletons. Sequencing was performed on peripheral blood, taken from a patient treated with radiotherapy plus ipilimumab. These receptors were taken from a human donor with non-small cell lung cancer whose response to radiotherapy plus ipilimumab could not be evaluated. The CDR3 runs from the conserved cysteine through the conserved F or W. A D gene is named only where the DNA matches it firmly. Clone sizes are given selectively: once, few, many, or a class where the clone is expanded.

abundance | d_gene | j_gene | v_gene | CDR3nt | CDR3aa
- | - | TRBJ1-1 | TRBV9 | TGTGCCAGCAGCGTAAGGGGGAGCGCTGAAGCTTTCTTT | CASSVRGSAEAFF
- | TRBD1 | TRBJ2-1 | TRBV7-2 | TGTGCCAGCAGCAGGGACAGGGCAAACTACAATGAGCAGTTCTTC | CASSRDRANYNEQFF
- | - | TRBJ1-2 | TRBV7-2 | TGTGCCAGCAGCGTCTCGCGTGGCTACACCTTC | CASSVSRGYTF
- | TRBD2 | TRBJ2-5 | TRBV7-3 | TGTGCCAGCAGCCCGGGGGGAGGGAACGGTCGCCAAGAGACCCAGTACTTC | CASSPGGGNGRQETQYF
- | TRBD2 | TRBJ2-1 | TRBV2 | TGTGCCAGCAGCCCGGGGGGGTCGAATGAGCAGTTCTTC | CASSPGGSNEQFF
- | TRBD2 | TRBJ2-1 | TRBV19 | TGTGCCAGTAGTTTCCTAGCGGGGGGATATTACAATGAGCAGTTCTTC | CASSFLAGGYYNEQFF
- | - | TRBJ1-2 | TRBV30 | TGTGCCTGGAGTGTGGTCAGTGGCTACACCTTC | CAWSVVSGYTF
- | TRBD2 | TRBJ2-1 | TRBV10-3 | TGTGCCATCAGTGAAAGGACTAGCGGGGGGGATGAGCAGTTCTTC | CAISERTSGGDEQFF
once | - | TRBJ2-3 | TRBV9 | TGTGCCAGCTCACGTGAGGGAGGCACAGATACGCAGTATTTT | CASSREGGTDTQYF
- | TRBD1 | TRBJ2-5 | TRBV10-2 | TGCGCCAGCAGGCGGGACAGGGGAGAAGAGACCCAGTACTTC | CASRRDRGEETQYF
- | TRBD1 | TRBJ1-2 | TRBV4-2 | TGTGCCAGCAGCCCCCGGACAGGGGACTATGGCTACACCTTC | CASSPRTGDYGYTF
- | TRBD1 | TRBJ2-1 | TRBV27 | TGTGCCAGCAGGAGACAGGGGGCGAATGAGCAGTTCTTC | CASRRQGANEQFF
- | - | TRBJ1-5 | TRBV30 | TGTGCCTGGAGTGTTACAGTCAATCAGCCCCAGCATTTT | CAWSVTVNQPQHF
- | TRBD2 | TRBJ2-1 | TRBV6-4 | TGTGCCAGCAGTGACTCAGCGGGGGGGAACAATGAGCAGTTCTTC | CASSDSAGGNNEQFF
- | - | TRBJ2-3 | TRBV10-1 | TGCGCCAGCAGTGAGCAGATGGAGGCAGTGCAGTATTTT | CASSEQMEAVQYF
- | TRBD2 | TRBJ2-3 | TRBV2 | TGTGCCAGCAGCGACGGGGGGGCCTCCAGCACAGATACGCAGTATTTT | CASSDGGASSTDTQYF
- | - | TRBJ1-2 | TRBV28 | TGTGCCAGCAGCCCCTCCCTCTATGGCTACACCTTC | CASSPSLYGYTF
- | - | TRBJ2-7 | TRBV6-5 | TGTGCCAGCAGTCACAGGGGACTTTACGAGCAGTACTTC | CASSHRGLYEQYF
once | TRBD1 | TRBJ1-6 | TRBV7-8 | TGTGCCAGCAGCCCCCAGGGGGAGCATTCACCCCTCCACTTT | CASSPQGEHSPLHF
- | - | TRBJ2-4 | TRBV29-1 | TGCAGCGTTGACGTTTTAGGAGGAAAGGGGTACTTC | CSVDVLGGKGYF
- | TRBD1 | TRBJ1-4 | TRBV5-1 | TGCGCCAGCAGGCGGACAGGGTCGAGAGATGCAACTAATGAAAAACTGTTTTTT | CASRRTGSRDATNEKLFF
- | - | TRBJ2-5 | TRBV10-1 | TGCGCCAGCAGTGAGTCCCTGGGGGGCCAAGAGACCCAGTACTTC | CASSESLGGQETQYF
- | TRBD1 | TRBJ1-2 | TRBV30 | TGTGCCTGGAGTTCTCACCTCCGGGACAGGGATATCTATGGCTACACCTTC | CAWSSHLRDRDIYGYTF
- | - | TRBJ2-5 | TRBV4-1 | TGCGCCAGCAGCCCGGGACCGGGGGGCGGAGAGACCCAGTACTTC | CASSPGPGGGETQYF
- | TRBD1 | TRBJ1-6 | TRBV27 | TGTGCCAGCAGGAAAAACCTCGGGACAGGGGAAAATTCACCCCTCCACTTT | CASRKNLGTGENSPLHF